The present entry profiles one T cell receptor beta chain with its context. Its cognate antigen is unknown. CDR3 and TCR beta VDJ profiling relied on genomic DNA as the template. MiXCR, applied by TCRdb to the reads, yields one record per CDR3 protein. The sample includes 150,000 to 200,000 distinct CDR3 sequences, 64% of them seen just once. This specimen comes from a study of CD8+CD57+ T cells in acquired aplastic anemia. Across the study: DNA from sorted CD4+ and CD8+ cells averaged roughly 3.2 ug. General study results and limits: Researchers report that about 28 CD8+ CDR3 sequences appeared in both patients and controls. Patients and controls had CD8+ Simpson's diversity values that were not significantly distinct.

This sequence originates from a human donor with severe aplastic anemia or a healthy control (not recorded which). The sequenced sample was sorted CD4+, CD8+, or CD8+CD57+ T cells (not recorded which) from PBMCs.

In DNA, the CDR3 is TGTGCCACCAGCAGAGAAAGATTAGGGCTGAGCCCCGAAGCTTTCTTT. This sequence encodes CATSRERLGLSPEAFF. This sequence joins TRBV15 and TRBJ1-1; no firm D call. The CDR3 extends over 16 amino acids. The V and J ends lost 0 bases and 8 bases respectively, with 19 bases between them. From germline, CDR1 is LNHNV and CDR2 YYDKDF (reference sequence).